This entry features one T cell receptor beta chain sequence. The antigen it recognizes is unknown. Qualities for individual bases were not recorded, and no much larger clone is one base off. Because repertoires were sampled repeatedly during chemoradiotherapy, clonal expansion in the tumor microenvironment could be followed. To prepare the library, the immunoSEQ multiplex PCR assay was applied. This immuneACCESS table, as held by TCRdb, lists in-frame sequences with V and J called but not all clones. Of the missing ones, under half trace to an unresolved V gene in checked studies; the others have no known cause. Present in this sample are under 25,000 clones, approximately 84% of which were seen just once. The top ten hold about 4% of the sample. This sample is part of a study of chemoradiotherapy in HPV16-positive cancers (dated 2022 in TCRdb). At the level of the whole study: Candidate HPV-specific T-cell clones and common TCR motifs were defined through functional T-cell assays on cells from a couple of HPV16-positive patients. The study set out to ask whether T-cell immunity against the HPV oncoproteins E6 and E7 changes over the course of chemoradiotherapy and whether that immunity affects survival. The candidate HPV-specific TCRs and motifs were subsequently tracked in TCR repertoires obtained from 70 to 95 patients with HPV-related cancers. Study-wide conclusions, independent of this receptor: The functional definition of HPV-specific T cells came from only a couple of HPV16-positive patients, and the survival association was reported for HPV16-positive patients. Expansion of candidate HPV-specific clones and E7-related TCR motifs was observed in the tumor microenvironment during treatment, whereas no such expansion was observed for non-HPV-specific T cells. Improved recurrence-free survival in HPV16-positive patients was associated with expansion of HPV-responsive T cells during chemoradiotherapy.

This specimen was blood, taken from a patient who underwent chemoradiotherapy. The TCR comes from a human donor with HPV-associated anogenital cancer.

The DNA reads as follows: TGTGCCATCAGTGAGGACCCTTTCAATCAGCCCCAGCATTTT. Translated, this is CAISEDPFNQPQHF. Recombination linked TRBV10-3 to TRBJ1-5; the D gene cannot be named for sure. Inclusive of the bounding cysteine and phenylalanine, the CDR3 is 14 residues long. Of all the DNA, just the CDR3 is kept, 42 bases in frame from base 1. From a lookup of the germline V gene, CDR1 and CDR2 are ENHRY and SYGVKD. Deletion took 2 bases off V and 3 bases off J, with a span of 8 bases between the germline ends.